The 10 T cell receptor beta chains in this list originate from one sample, sequenced in a study of a mutant IDH1 vaccine in newly diagnosed glioma. These receptors lack a known antigen. The time point: week 35, safety follow-up. What each vaccine dose contained was 300 ug of mutant IDH1 20-mer peptide, accompanied by topical imiquimod. Using immunoSEQ multiplex PCR, the repertoire was profiled, and TCRdb retains in-frame clones only, with some absent. The sample includes over 45,000 clones, roughly 92% seen only once; the top ten take roughly 2.4%. This specimen was PBMCs, taken from a glioma patient whose treatment included an IDH1 peptide vaccine. The receptors stem from a man aged 50 to 59 with glioma.

V gene TRBV7-3 combines with J gene TRBJ2-2; tentatively, D is TRBD2 (6 bases). V lost 5 bases, J lost 1 base, and 11 bases lay in between. The CDR3 length is 15 residues. Per germline, CDR1 SGHTA and CDR2 FQGTGA. CDR3 sequence: CASSPVAVNTGELFF. In DNA form, the CDR3 reads TGTGCCAGCAGCCCGGTAGCGGTGAACACCGGGGAGCTGTTTTTT.

V and J are TRBV15 and TRBJ2-1, with 11 bases lining up with TRBD2. Germline V lookup: CDR1 LNHNV, CDR2 YYDKDF (reference sequence). CDR3 length: 17 residues. V shed 1 base, J shed 2 bases, and the junction held 4 bases outside the gene matches. The chain's CDR3 is CATSRASGGIPYNEQFF. CDR3 coding DNA: TGTGCCACCAGCAGAGCTAGCGGGGGGATTCCCTACAATGAGCAGTTCTTC.

The rearrangement joins TRBV6-5 to TRBJ2-7, with D possibly being TRBD1 (5 bases). The CDR3 covers 13 residues. Germline assignment: CDR1 MNHEY and CDR2 SVGAGI. Trimming shortened V by 6 bases and J by 6 bases, and 15 bases separated the two germline ends. In DNA, the CDR3 is TGTGCCAGCAGGTCGCTTGGGGCGGCCGAGCAGTACTTC. This codes for CASRSLGAAEQYF.

This chain uses TRBV27 with TRBJ1-4; 8 positions match TRBD1. CDR3 length: 14 residues. Losses at the gene ends were 7 bases for V and 7 bases for J; bases not matched to a gene: 8. Germline values: CDR1 MNHEY, CDR2 SMNVEV (reference sequence). DNA of the CDR3: TGTGCCAGCAAACAGGGGGTAGGAAGTGAAAAACTGTTTTTT. It is translated as CASKQGVGSEKLFF.

The V and J genes are TRBV4-1 and TRBJ2-7; possibly TRBD1 or TRBD2 for D (5 bases each). Germline loops: CDR1 MGHRA, CDR2 YSYEKL. CDR3 length: 16 residues. The V gene lost 1 base and the J gene lost 5 bases, with 18 bases spanning the gap. CDR3 sequence: CASSQGHGLGTNEQYF. The CDR3, as DNA: TGCGCCAGCAGCCAAGGACACGGGCTCGGGACCAACGAGCAGTACTTC.

This rearrangement joins TRBV9 to TRBJ1-3; D ambiguous. V lost 0 bases and J 4 bases, leaving 5 bases between the germline ends. CDR1 and CDR2 (germline): SGDLS, YYNGEE. The CDR3 is 13 residues long. CDR3 nucleotide sequence: TGTGCCAGCAGCGTAGGCGGAGGAAACACCATATATTTT. Translation: CASSVGGGNTIYF.

The chain uses TRBV19 and TRBJ1-1; no reliable D call. CDR3 length: 12 residues. The V gene's germline CDR1 is LNHDA and CDR2 SQIVND (reference sequence). V shed 9 bases and J shed 6 bases, with 14 bases lying between them. CDR3 DNA: TGTGCCAGCCGGTTGGGCGGATCTGAAGCTTTCTTT. Translated: CASRLGGSEAFF.

A single count supports this clone. This sequence joins TRBV6-5 and TRBJ2-2; 8 bases agree with TRBD1. The CDR3 totals 14 residues. The V gene end was trimmed by 6 bases and the J gene end by 6 bases; junction bases not matched to a gene: 6. CDR1 MNHEY and CDR2 SVGAGI come from the germline V gene. CDR3 DNA sequence: TGTGCCAGCAGCTTAGACAGGGGTGCCGGGGAGCTGTTTTTT. Translated: CASSLDRGAGELFF.

The chain recombines TRBV20-1 with TRBJ1-1, with D hard to call. This CDR3 contains 10 residues. Trimming removed 1 base at V and 12 bases at J, with 9 bases between. Germline CDR1 is DFQATT and CDR2 is SNEGSKA (reference sequence). The CDR3 spells CSARGGGPFF. The CDR3 DNA reads TGCAGTGCTAGAGGGGGAGGTCCTTTCTTT.

The V gene is TRBV4-3, the J gene TRBJ2-7; D may be TRBD2 (5 bases). The germline CDR1 and CDR2 sequences are LGHNA and YSLEER. The CDR3 is 14 residues long. Deletions cut 0 bases from V and 9 bases from J, with 15 bases between. This chain's CDR3 is CASSQDYGVKPQYF. In DNA form, the CDR3 reads TGCGCCAGCAGCCAAGATTACGGGGTGAAGCCGCAGTACTTC.